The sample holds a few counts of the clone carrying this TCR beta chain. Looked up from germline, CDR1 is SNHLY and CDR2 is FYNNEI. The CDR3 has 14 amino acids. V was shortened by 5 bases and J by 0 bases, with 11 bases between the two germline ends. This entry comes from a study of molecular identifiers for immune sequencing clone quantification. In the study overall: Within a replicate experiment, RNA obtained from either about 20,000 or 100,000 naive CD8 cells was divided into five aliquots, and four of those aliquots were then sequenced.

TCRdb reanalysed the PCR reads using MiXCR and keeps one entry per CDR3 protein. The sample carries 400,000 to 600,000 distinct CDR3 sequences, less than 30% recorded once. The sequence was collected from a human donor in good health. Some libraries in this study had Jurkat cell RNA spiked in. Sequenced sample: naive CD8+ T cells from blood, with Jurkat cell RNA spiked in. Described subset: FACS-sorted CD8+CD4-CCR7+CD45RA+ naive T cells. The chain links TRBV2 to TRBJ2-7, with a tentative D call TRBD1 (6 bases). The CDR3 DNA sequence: TGTGCCAGCAGTCGAGGACAGTTCTCCTACGAGCAGTACTTC. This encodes CASSRGQFSYEQYF.